Described below is a single T cell receptor beta chain sequence and its context. What it binds is unknown. V shed 3 bases and J 5 bases; nucleotides not matched to a gene: 5. The CDR3 has 13 residues. Germline V CDR1 and CDR2: DFQATT, SNEGSKA (reference sequence). The data stem from a study of post-analysis software for immune sequencing data. Findings of the study overall: Controls had significantly higher normalized Chao1 diversity than multiple sclerosis patients. The authors found that F measure strongly co-clustered same-batch samples. There were several TRBV segments more frequent in patients than controls, and TRBV5-6, TRBV5-1 and TRBV20-1 were among them.

TCR beta cDNA libraries had unique molecular identifiers. Input amounts of 1 to 10 million T cells were used. These gave about 500,000 cDNA molecules, so each molecule approximated one T cell. TCRdb recomputed calls from the PCR reads with MiXCR, one row per CDR3 protein. This sample yields about 570,000 distinct CDR3 sequences, of which under 40% are seen a single time; around 6.1% belongs to the top ten. J is TRBJ2-3 and V is TRBV20-1; 7 bases agree with TRBD1. Sample: blood. The source of this sequence is a girl aged 2-17 years with multiple sclerosis. CDR3 sequence reads: CSASYRGGDTQYF. The DNA of the CDR3 is TGCAGTGCTAGTTACAGGGGCGGAGATACGCAGTATTTT.